Below are 3 T cell receptor beta chains sequenced from a single sample in a study of T cell responses to AZD1222 COVID-19 vaccine. TCRdb keeps only in-frame clones here, not all; method: immunoSEQ multiplex PCR. The sample comprises roughly 190,000 clones, 80% to 95% of which are singletons, and about 3.9% rests with the top ten. Here the sequenced sample was peripheral blood, taken on day 0 of AZD1222 vaccination. The receptors shown here come from an adult in good health.

The rearrangement joins TRBV6-5 to TRBJ2-4; D may be TRBD1 (5 bases). Germline CDR1 MNHEY, CDR2 SVGAGI. The CDR3 has 14 residues. The V gene lost 4 bases and the J gene lost 5 bases, with 12 bases spanning the gap. For the CDR3, the DNA is TGTGCCAGCAGTTCCCCAGGGCAAGAAAACATTCAGTACTTC. It codes for CASSSPGQENIQYF.

V and J are TRBV4-2 and TRBJ1-2; 8 nucleotides match TRBD1. Germline CDR1 LGHNA, CDR2 YNFKEQ. This CDR3 has 16 residues. V was pared by 0 bases and J by 0 bases, with 3 bases of the junction left unmatched. CDR3 in DNA: TGTGCCAGCAGCCAAGACGACAGGGGAACTAACTATGGCTACACCTTC. The encoded protein is CASSQDDRGTNYGYTF.

The rearrangement joins TRBV7-9 to TRBJ1-5; possible D gene TRBD1, 5 bases. Germline CDR1 is SEHNR and CDR2 is FQNEAQ (reference sequence). V lost 8 bases and J 5 bases, leaving 16 bases between the germline ends. The CDR3 loop spans 14 amino acids. CDR3 nucleotide sequence: TGTGCCAGCGGGCCCCCGGGACCTGATCAGCCCCAGCATTTT. This sequence encodes CASGPPGPDQPQHF.